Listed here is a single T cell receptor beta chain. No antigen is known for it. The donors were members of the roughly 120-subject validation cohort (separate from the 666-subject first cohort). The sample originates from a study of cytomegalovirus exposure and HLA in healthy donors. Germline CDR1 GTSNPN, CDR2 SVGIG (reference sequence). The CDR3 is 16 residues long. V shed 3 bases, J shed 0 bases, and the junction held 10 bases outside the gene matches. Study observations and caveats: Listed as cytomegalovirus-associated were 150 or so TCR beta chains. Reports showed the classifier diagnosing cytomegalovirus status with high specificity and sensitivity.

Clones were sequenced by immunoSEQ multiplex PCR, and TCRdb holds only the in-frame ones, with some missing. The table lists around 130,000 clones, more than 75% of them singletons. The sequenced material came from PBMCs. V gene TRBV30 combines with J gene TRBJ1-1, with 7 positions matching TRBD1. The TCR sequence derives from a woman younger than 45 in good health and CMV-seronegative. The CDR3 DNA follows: TGTGCCTGGAGAGGGGCCTGGGGACAGCTGAACACTGAAGCTTTCTTT. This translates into CAWRGAWGQLNTEAFF. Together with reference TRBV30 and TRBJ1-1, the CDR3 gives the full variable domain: SQTIHQWPATLVQPVGSPLSLECTVEGTSNPNLYWYRQAAGRGLQLLFYSVGIGQISSEVPQNLSASRPQDRQFILSSKKLLLSDSGFYLCAWRGAWGQLNTEAFFGQGTRLTVV.